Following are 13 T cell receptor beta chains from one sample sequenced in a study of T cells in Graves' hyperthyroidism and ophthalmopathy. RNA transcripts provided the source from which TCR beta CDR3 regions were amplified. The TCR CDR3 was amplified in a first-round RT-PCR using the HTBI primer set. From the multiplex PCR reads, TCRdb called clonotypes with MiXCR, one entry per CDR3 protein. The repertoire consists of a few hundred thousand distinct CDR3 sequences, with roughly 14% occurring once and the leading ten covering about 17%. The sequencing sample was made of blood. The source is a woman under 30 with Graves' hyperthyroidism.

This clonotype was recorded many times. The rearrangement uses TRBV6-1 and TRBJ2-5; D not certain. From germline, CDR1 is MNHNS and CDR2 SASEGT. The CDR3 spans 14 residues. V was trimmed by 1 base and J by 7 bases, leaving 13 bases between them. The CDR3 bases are TGTGCCAGCAGTGAAGGTCTGGTAATGTTGACCCAGTACTTC. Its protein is CASSEGLVMLTQYF.

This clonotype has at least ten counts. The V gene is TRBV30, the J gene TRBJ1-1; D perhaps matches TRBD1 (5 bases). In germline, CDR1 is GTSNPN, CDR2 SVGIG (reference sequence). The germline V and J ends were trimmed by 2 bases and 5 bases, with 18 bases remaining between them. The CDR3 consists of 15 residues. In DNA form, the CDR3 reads TGTGCCTGGAGTATTGGGGACTCCGGGGGGACTGAAGCTTTCTTT. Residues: CAWSIGDSGGTEAFF.

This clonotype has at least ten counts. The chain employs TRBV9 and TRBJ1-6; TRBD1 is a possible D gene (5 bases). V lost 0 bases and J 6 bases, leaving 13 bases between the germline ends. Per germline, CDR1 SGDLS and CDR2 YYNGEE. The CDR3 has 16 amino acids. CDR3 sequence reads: CASSVASGRSNSPLHF. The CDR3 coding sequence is TGTGCCAGCAGCGTAGCTTCGGGGCGGTCTAATTCACCCCTCCACTTT.

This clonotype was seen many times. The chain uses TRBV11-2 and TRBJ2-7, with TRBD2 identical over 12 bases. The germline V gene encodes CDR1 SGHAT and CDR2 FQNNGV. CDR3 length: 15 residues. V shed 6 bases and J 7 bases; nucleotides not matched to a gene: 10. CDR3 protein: CASRTLTSGSGEQYF. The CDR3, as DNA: TGTGCCAGCAGGACCCTGACTAGCGGGAGTGGAGAGCAGTACTTC.

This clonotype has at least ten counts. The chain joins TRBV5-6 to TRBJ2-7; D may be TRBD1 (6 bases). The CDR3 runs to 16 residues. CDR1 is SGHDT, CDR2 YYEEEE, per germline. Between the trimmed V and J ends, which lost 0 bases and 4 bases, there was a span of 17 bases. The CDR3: CASSLGAGDRDYEQYF. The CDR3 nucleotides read TGTGCCAGCAGCTTGGGGGCAGGGGATCGAGATTACGAGCAGTACTTC. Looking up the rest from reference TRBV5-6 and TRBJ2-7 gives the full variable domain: DAGVTQSPTHLIKTRGQQVTLRCSPKSGHDTVSWYQQALGQGPQFIFQYYEEEERQRGNFPDRFSGHQFPNYSSELNVNALLLGDSALYLCASSLGAGDRDYEQYFGPGTRLTVT.

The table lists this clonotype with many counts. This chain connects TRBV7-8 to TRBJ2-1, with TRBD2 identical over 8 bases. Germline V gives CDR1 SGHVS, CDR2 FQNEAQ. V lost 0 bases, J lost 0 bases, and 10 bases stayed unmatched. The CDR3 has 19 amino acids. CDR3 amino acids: CASSLAGSSGASSYNEQFF. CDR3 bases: TGTGCCAGCAGCTTAGCCGGAAGTAGCGGGGCCAGCTCCTACAATGAGCAGTTCTTC.

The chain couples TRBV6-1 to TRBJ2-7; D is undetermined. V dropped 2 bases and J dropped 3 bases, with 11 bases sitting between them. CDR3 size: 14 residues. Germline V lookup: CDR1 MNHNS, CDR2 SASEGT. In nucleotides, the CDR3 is TGTGCCAGCAGTGAAATGATGGCGGTCTACGAGCAGTACGTC. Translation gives CASSEMMAVYEQYV.

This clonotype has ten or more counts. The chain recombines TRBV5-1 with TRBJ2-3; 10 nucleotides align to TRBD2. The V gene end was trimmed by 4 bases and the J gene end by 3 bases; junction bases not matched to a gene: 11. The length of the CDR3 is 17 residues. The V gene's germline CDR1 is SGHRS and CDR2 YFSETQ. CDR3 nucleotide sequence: TGCGCCAGCAGCCCGACCGGACTAGCGGTGGGGACAGATACGCAGTATTTT. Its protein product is CASSPTGLAVGTDTQYF.

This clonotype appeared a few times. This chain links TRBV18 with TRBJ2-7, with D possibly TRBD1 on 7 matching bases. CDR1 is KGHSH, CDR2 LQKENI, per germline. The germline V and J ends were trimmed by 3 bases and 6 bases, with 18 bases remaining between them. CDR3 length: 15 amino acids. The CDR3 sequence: CASSPSGGLTVEQYV. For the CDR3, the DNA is TGTGCCAGCTCACCTTCAGGGGGACTTACGGTCGAGCAGTACGTC.

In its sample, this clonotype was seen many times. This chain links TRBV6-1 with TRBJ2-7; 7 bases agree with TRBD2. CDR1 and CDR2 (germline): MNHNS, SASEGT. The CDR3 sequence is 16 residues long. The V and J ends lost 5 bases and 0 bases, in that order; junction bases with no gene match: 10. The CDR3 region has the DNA TGTGCCAGCAGTTCTCGTATAGCGGGTTCCTCCTACGAGCAGTACTTC. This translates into CASSSRIAGSSYEQYF.

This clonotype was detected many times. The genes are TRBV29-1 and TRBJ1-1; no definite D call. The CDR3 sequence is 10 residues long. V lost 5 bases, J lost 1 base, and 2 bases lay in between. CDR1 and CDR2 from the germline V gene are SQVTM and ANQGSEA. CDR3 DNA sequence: TGCAGCGTTTCGAACACTGAAGCTTTCTTT. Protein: CSVSNTEAFF.

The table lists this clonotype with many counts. The CDR3 bases are TGTGCCACCAGTGATTTCCTCGGGAGGGGGGACACCGGGGAGCTGTTTTTT. Protein sequence: CATSDFLGRGDTGELFF. The V gene is TRBV24-1, the J gene TRBJ2-2, with 8 positions matching TRBD2. There are 17 residues in the CDR3. The junction had 6 bases not matched to a gene; V was cut back by 1 base and J by 3 bases. Germline assignment: CDR1 KGHDR and CDR2 SFDVKD.

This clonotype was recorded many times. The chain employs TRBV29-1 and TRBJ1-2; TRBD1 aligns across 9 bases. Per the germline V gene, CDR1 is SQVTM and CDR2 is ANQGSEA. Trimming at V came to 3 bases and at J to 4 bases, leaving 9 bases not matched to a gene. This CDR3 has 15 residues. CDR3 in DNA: TGCAGCGTTGATTTGTTGGGGACAGGGATCTATGGCTACACCTTC. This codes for CSVDLLGTGIYGYTF.